This T cell receptor beta chain was documented in a study of shared clonotypes between healthy human individuals. The wider study: The people who gave samples were a couple of women and a few men aged 18 to 49.

This CDR3 has 17 residues. From germline, CDR1 is SGHTA and CDR2 FQGNSA. Trimming at V came to 4 bases and at J to 9 bases, leaving 18 bases not matched to a gene. The donors were all Caucasian adults (living in Nashville, Tennessee). Data came from immunoSEQ multiplex PCR; TCRdb stores just in-frame clones and leaves some out. In the table there are roughly 490,000 clones, about 82% of which are singletons. Material: PBMCs. This chain uses TRBV7-2 with TRBJ2-1; TRBD1 matches at 7 bases. The TCR originated in a woman in her thirties or forties in good health. Some clones in this sample may be carry-over from other donors' samples. The CDR3 DNA is TGTGCCAGCAGCTCGCAACTGGGGGACAGCGCCCGGGGTGAGCAGTTCTTC. Translated, it gives CASSSQLGDSARGEQFF.